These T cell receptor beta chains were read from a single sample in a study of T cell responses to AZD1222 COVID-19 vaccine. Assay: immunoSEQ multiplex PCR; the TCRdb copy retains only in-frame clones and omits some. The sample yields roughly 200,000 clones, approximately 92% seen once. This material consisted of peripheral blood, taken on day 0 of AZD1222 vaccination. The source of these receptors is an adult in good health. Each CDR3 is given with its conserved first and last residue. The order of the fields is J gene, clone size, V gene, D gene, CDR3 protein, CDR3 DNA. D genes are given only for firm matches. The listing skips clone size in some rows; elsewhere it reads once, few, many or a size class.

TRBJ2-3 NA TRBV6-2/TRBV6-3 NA CASSGDTDTQYF TGTGCCAGTAGCGGTGACACAGATACGCAGTATTTT
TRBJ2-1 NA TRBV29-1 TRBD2 CSVGTSWHEQFF TGCAGCGTCGGGACTAGCTGGCATGAGCAGTTCTTC
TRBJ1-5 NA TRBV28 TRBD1 CASSITGGRPQHF TGTGCCAGCAGCATTACAGGGGGGCGGCCCCAGCATTTT
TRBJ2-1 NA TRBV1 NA CTSSQDSGGPRDEQFF TGCACCAGCAGCCAAGATTCGGGGGGGCCACGCGATGAGCAGTTCTTC
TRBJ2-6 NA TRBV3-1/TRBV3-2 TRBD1 CASSQGQGNGANVLTF TGTGCCAGCAGCCAAGGACAGGGCAATGGGGCCAACGTCCTGACTTTC
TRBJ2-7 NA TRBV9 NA CASSVKGSTDEQYF TGTGCCAGCAGCGTAAAGGGAAGTACGGACGAGCAGTACTTC
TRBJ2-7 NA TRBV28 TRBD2 CASSSLEAGGKPYEQYF TGTGCCAGCAGTTCCCTAGAAGCGGGGGGGAAGCCTTACGAGCAGTACTTC
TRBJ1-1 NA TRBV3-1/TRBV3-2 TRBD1 CASSQGQGYTEAFF TGTGCCAGCAGCCAAGGACAGGGATACACTGAAGCTTTCTTT
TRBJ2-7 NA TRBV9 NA CASSVGTGQGYEQYF TGTGCCAGCAGCGTAGGAACGGGGCAAGGGTACGAGCAGTACTTC
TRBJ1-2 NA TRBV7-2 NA CASSLRETNYGYTF TGTGCCAGCAGCTTAAGGGAAACTAACTATGGCTACACCTTC
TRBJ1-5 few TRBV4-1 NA CASSQDAPQSNQPQHF TGCGCCAGCAGCCAAGATGCTCCCCAAAGCAATCAGCCCCAGCATTTT
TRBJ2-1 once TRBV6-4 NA CASSDSGGGTYNEQFF TGTGCCAGCAGTGACTCAGGCGGGGGCACCTACAATGAGCAGTTCTTC
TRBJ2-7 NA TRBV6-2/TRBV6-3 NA CASSAGPGTGQYF TGTGCCAGCAGTGCGGGACCTGGAACGGGGCAGTACTTC
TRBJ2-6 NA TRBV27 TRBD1 CASSPLGQGTGANVLTF TGTGCCAGCAGCCCCCTGGGACAGGGGACTGGGGCCAACGTCCTGACTTTC
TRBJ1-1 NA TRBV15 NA CATSRDGYQAFF TGTGCCACCAGCAGAGATGGGTACCAAGCTTTCTTT
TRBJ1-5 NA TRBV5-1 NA CASSLVAGANQPQHF TGCGCCAGCAGCTTGGTGGCTGGCGCAAATCAGCCCCAGCATTTT
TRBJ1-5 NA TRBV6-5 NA CASSYSGGYQPQHF TGTGCCAGCAGTTACTCAGGGGGGTATCAGCCCCAGCATTTT
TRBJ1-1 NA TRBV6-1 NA CASSEQLNSEAFF TGTGCCAGCAGTGAACAGCTGAATAGTGAAGCTTTCTTT
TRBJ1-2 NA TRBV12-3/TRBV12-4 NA CASSFAGGNYTF TGTGCCAGCAGTTTCGCCGGGGGTAACTACACCTTC
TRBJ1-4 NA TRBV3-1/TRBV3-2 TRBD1 CASSQGGQSHEKLFF TGTGCCAGCAGCCAAGGGGGACAGTCCCATGAAAAACTGTTTTTT
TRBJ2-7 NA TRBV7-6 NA CASSRDRSYEQYF TGTGCCAGCAGCCGAGACAGGTCCTACGAGCAGTACTTC
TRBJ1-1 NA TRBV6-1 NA CASSDVRGSLNTEAFF TGTGCCAGCAGTGACGTTAGGGGGTCCTTGAACACTGAAGCTTTCTTT
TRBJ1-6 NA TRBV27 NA CASKEGSSYNSPLHF TGTGCCAGCAAGGAGGGGAGCTCCTATAATTCACCCCTCCACTTT
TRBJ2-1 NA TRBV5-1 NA CASSFGQRLNEQFF TGCGCCAGCAGCTTTGGACAGAGACTAAATGAGCAGTTCTTC
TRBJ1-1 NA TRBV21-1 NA CASTQQGKEPTEAFF TGTGCCAGCACACAACAGGGGAAGGAGCCCACTGAAGCTTTCTTT
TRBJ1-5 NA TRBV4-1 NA CASSPKGLQPQHF TGCGCCAGCAGCCCCAAGGGGTTACAGCCCCAGCATTTT
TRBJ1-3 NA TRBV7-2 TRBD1 CASSSRQGKNTIYF TGTGCCAGCAGCTCCCGACAGGGCAAAAACACCATATATTTT
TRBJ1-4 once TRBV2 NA CASSESPRAESNEKLFF TGTGCCAGCAGTGAAAGCCCGCGGGCGGAATCGAATGAAAAACTGTTTTTT
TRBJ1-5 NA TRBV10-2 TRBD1 CASSAGQITQPQHF TGCGCCAGCAGTGCGGGACAGATTACACAGCCCCAGCATTTT
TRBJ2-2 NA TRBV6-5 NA CASRPGTRNTGELFF TGTGCCAGCAGACCCGGGACTCGGAACACCGGGGAGCTGTTTTTT
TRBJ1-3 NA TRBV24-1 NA CATSAGFSGNTIYF TGTGCCACCAGTGCGGGTTTCTCTGGAAACACCATATATTTT
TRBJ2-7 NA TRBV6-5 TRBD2 CASRPLAGPYEQYF TGTGCCAGCAGGCCTCTAGCGGGCCCTTACGAGCAGTACTTC
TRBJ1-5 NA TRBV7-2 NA CASSLAQGGNQPQHF TGTGCCAGCAGCTTAGCCCAGGGAGGCAATCAGCCCCAGCATTTT
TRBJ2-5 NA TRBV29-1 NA CSVVRTWGQETQYF TGCAGCGTCGTCCGCACATGGGGGCAGGAGACCCAGTACTTC
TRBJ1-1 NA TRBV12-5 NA CASGLIPSRGNTEAFF TGTGCTAGTGGTTTGATACCCTCCAGGGGGAACACTGAAGCTTTCTTT
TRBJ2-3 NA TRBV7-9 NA CASSSPPQNDGTDTQYF TGTGCCAGCAGCTCCCCGCCACAGAATGATGGCACAGATACGCAGTATTTT
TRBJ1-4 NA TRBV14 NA CASSLQGSGEKLFF TGTGCCAGCAGCCTACAGGGTTCGGGTGAAAAACTGTTTTTT
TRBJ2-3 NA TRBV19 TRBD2 CASSSGGSTDTQYF TGTGCCAGTTCAAGCGGGGGGTCCACAGATACGCAGTATTTT
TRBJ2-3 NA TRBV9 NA CASSVRSDSLTDTQYF TGTGCCAGCAGCGTAAGGTCGGACAGCCTGACAGATACGCAGTATTTT
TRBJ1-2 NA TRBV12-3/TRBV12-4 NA CASSFGHSGYTF TGTGCCAGCAGTTTCGGACATTCAGGCTACACCTTC
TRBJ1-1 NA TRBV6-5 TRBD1 CASNPGQGIPEAFF TGTGCCAGCAACCCAGGACAGGGGATCCCTGAAGCTTTCTTT
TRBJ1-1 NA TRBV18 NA CASSPRGGRNTEAFF TGTGCCAGCTCCCCGAGGGGGGGGAGGAACACTGAAGCTTTCTTT
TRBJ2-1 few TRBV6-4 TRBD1 CASTNYRGRDEQFF TGTGCCAGCACGAACTACAGGGGAAGGGATGAGCAGTTCTTC
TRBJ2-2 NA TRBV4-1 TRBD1 CASSRSGTGGAAGELFF TGCGCCAGCAGCCGATCCGGGACAGGGGGCGCCGCCGGGGAGCTGTTTTTT